The present TCR beta chain was sequenced within a study of T cells expressing NK-cell markers. Study-level background: Eight donors were sequenced, of whom seven were HCMV-seropositive, while the remaining one was HCMV-seronegative.

Study-wide results and caveats: No clear determination of HCMV specificity was made for expanded NKG2C+ T cell clones.

Turning to this clonotype: Its antigen is as yet unknown.

TCRdb re-called the 5' RACE reads and catalogs CDR3 proteins one per entry, DNA excluded. The sample data list a few hundred thousand distinct CDR3 sequences. The germline gives CDR1 SGHTA, CDR2 FQGNSA. The CDR3 runs 15 residues. The V call is TRBV7-2, the J call TRBJ1-6. What was sequenced was blood T cells: a sorted CD56 or NKG2C T cell subset, CD4+ or CD8+ T cells, or bulk PBMC T cells (not recorded which). This clonotype originated in a man aged 18 to 69 in good health. This chain's CDR3 is CASSSDGAYNSPLHF.